This entry lists 27 T cell receptor beta chains sequenced from one sample in a study of identical twins. TCRdb re-derived calls from the 5' RACE reads in MiXCR, one entry per CDR3 protein. This table holds fewer than 250,000 distinct CDR3 sequences, 5.5% to 7% found once. This sample was shared with a second study, whose subject was yellow fever vaccine responses in identical twins.

The specimen sequenced was memory (CD45RO+) T cells sorted from blood. The receptors stem from a woman between 18 and 29 years old in good health.

The gene calls are TRBV10-1 and TRBJ2-5; no clear D gene. This CDR3 region has 14 residues. V gave up 2 bases and J gave up 1 base, with 8 bases separating them. Germline V gene data show CDR1 as WNHNN and CDR2 as SYGVQD (reference sequence). CDR3 DNA sequence: TGCGCCAGCAGTGAGAATCGCCCCCAAGAGACCCAGTACTTC. Translation: CASSENRPQETQYF.

The rearrangement links TRBV20-1 to TRBJ2-3, with D uncertain. Trimming removed 4 bases at V and 2 bases at J, with 10 bases between. Germline CDR1 reads DFQATT; CDR2 reads SNEGSKA (reference sequence). This CDR3 has 13 residues. The DNA for the CDR3 is TGCAGTGCTATTAATAGCAACACAGATACGCAGTATTTT. It yields the protein CSAINSNTDTQYF.

A few counts support this clonotype. The rearrangement links TRBV28 to TRBJ1-6; 9 nucleotides line up with TRBD1. Germline V lookup: CDR1 MDHEN, CDR2 SYDVKM. The V gene end was trimmed by 6 bases and the J gene end by 6 bases; junction bases not matched to a gene: 3. CDR3 length: 14 residues. The CDR3 is CASSQQGANSPLHF. The CDR3, as DNA: TGTGCCAGCAGCCAACAGGGGGCTAATTCACCCCTCCACTTT. Looking up the rest from reference TRBV28 and TRBJ1-6 gives the full variable domain: DVKVTQSSRYLVKRTGEKVFLECVQDMDHENMFWYRQDPGLGLRLIYFSYDVKMKEKGDIPEGYSVSREKKERFSLILESASTNQTSMYLCASSQQGANSPLHFGNGTRLTVT.

This clonotype occurred many times. The V gene is TRBV9, the J gene TRBJ2-3, with D possibly matching TRBD2 (6 bases). CDR3 length: 16 amino acids. V lost 1 base, J lost 2 bases, and 14 bases lay in between. Germline values: CDR1 SGDLS, CDR2 YYNGEE. CDR3 loop: CASSVTIAANTDTQYF. The CDR3 nucleotides read TGTGCCAGCAGCGTAACGATAGCGGCAAACACAGATACGCAGTATTTT.

In this sample, this clonotype turned up many times. This chain uses TRBV5-1 with TRBJ2-1, with 9 bases lining up with TRBD1. Per the germline V gene, CDR1 is SGHRS and CDR2 is YFSETQ. Germline trimming cut 0 bases from V and 8 bases from J; bases unmatched to any gene: 9. The CDR3 is 16 amino acids. The CDR3, as DNA: TGCGCCAGCAGCTTGGCTGGGACAGGGAGTAGAGATGAGCAGTTCTTC. This sequence encodes CASSLAGTGSRDEQFF.

This clonotype was seen repeatedly, ten times or more. V gene TRBV27 combines with J gene TRBJ2-2, with TRBD1 as a possible D gene (6 bases). This CDR3 has 16 amino acids. Per germline, CDR1 MNHEY and CDR2 SMNVEV (reference sequence). V shed 3 bases and J shed 0 bases, with 11 bases lying between them. The CDR3 bases are TGTGCCAGCAGTTTGTGGGGACAAGCGAACACCGGGGAGCTGTTTTTT. Its protein is CASSLWGQANTGELFF.

This clonotype was detected only a few times. The chain carries TRBV12-5 and TRBJ2-3, with a possible D match to TRBD1 (6 bases). The CDR3 runs 15 residues. Germline assignment: CDR1 LGHNT and CDR2 FRNRAP. With 1 base removed from V and 0 bases from J, the gap between germline ends came to 8 bases. CDR3 protein: CASGLGDRSTDTQYF. For the CDR3, the DNA is TGTGCTAGTGGTTTGGGTGACAGGAGCACAGATACGCAGTATTTT.

CDR3 nucleotides: TGTGCCAGCGCCACGGTAGGGATCCAAGAGACCCAGTACTTC. As protein: CASATVGIQETQYF. The chain joins TRBV7-6 to TRBJ2-5; no firm D call. Germline V gene data show CDR1 as SGHVS and CDR2 as FNYEAQ. The CDR3 covers 14 residues. With 8 bases removed from V and 1 base from J, the gap between germline ends came to 14 bases.

There are a few counts of this clonotype. This CDR3 reads CASSRQSSSGNTIYF. In DNA, the CDR3 is TGTGCCAGCAGCCGCCAGTCTTCCTCTGGAAACACCATATATTTT. The J gene is TRBJ1-3, the V gene TRBV7-2; D unresolved. Per the germline V gene, CDR1 is SGHTA and CDR2 is FQGNSA. V was cut by 5 bases and J by 0 bases, with 11 bases left in between. This CDR3 contains 15 residues. The full variable domain, in which reference TRBV7-2 and TRBJ1-3 provide the parts outside the CDR3, is GAGVSQSPSNKVTEKGKDVELRCDPISGHTALYWYRQSLGQGLEFLIYFQGNSAPDKSGLPSDRFSAERTGGSVSTLTIQRTQQEDSAVYLCASSRQSSSGNTIYFGEGSWLTVV.

The chain employs TRBV2 and TRBJ2-5; 7 nucleotides align to TRBD1. J gave up 4 bases and V 1 base, and 12 bases lay outside the gene matches. The CDR3 spans 17 residues. Germline V gene sequence: CDR1 SNHLY, CDR2 FYNNEI. The CDR3 reads CASSEGVGTAWGETQYF. The DNA of the CDR3 is TGTGCCAGCAGTGAAGGGGTCGGGACAGCTTGGGGAGAGACCCAGTACTTC.

This clonotype has at least ten counts. V usage is TRBV15 and J usage is TRBJ1-6; D might be TRBD1 (5 bases). V shed 0 bases and J shed 8 bases, with 20 bases lying between them. The CDR3 runs to 18 residues. CDR1 LNHNV and CDR2 YYDKDF come from the germline V gene (reference sequence). For the CDR3, the DNA is TGTGCCACCAGCAGAGATCAGTGGGCAGGGAGTAAAGATTCACCCCTCCACTTT. Its translation: CATSRDQWAGSKDSPLHF.

The rearrangement joins TRBV21-1 to TRBJ2-2; the table assigns TRBD1, which was not confirmed against the DNA. TRBV21-1 is labeled a pseudogene. CDR3 size: 14 residues. In DNA, the CDR3 is TGTGCCAGCAGCAAAGAGGGGGGGACCGGGGAGCTGTTTTTT. This translates into CASSKEGGTGELFF.

About this clonotype itself: The junction shows a germline mismatch at one end, possibly a read error. This chain links TRBV6-2 or TRBV6-3 with TRBJ2-6, with a weak D call TRBD1 (6 bases). The CDR3 runs 18 residues. Germline lookup yields CDR1 MNHEY and CDR2 SVGEGT. The CDR3 coding sequence is TGTGCCAGCAGGTCCATTCGACAGGAATTCTCTAGGGCCAACGTCCTGACTTTC. Its protein is CASRSIRQEFSRANVLTF.

The V call is TRBV5-6, the J call TRBJ1-1; TRBD1 might be the D (6 bases). Trimming pared 2 bases from V and 1 base from J, leaving 12 bases between. Germline V gene data show CDR1 as SGHDT and CDR2 as YYEEEE. The CDR3 sequence is 15 residues long. The CDR3 DNA follows: TGTGCCAGCAGCTTTGGGGGGCGGGGGAACACTGAAGCTTTCTTT. Its protein product is CASSFGGRGNTEAFF.

In this sample, this clonotype turned up a few times. The chain links TRBV6-5 to TRBJ2-7; the match to TRBD2 covers 11 bases. After removal of 0 bases from V and 3 bases from J, the junction contained 13 bases not matched to a gene. This CDR3 has 19 residues. Germline CDR1 is MNHEY and CDR2 is SVGAGI. CDR3 amino acids: CASSYSRSGRAGGVYEQYF. The CDR3 DNA sequence: TGTGCCAGCAGTTACTCCCGTAGCGGGAGGGCCGGGGGGGTCTACGAGCAGTACTTC.

This clonotype was seen only a few times. The chain uses TRBV6-2 or TRBV6-3 and TRBJ2-7; 7 nucleotides line up with TRBD1. V trimming: 1 base; J trimming: 5 bases; junction bases outside the gene matches: 5. Germline CDR1 MNHEY, CDR2 SVGEGT. The CDR3 consists of 14 residues. CDR3 in DNA: TGTGCCAGCAGTTACTATGTGACAGGGAACGAGCAGTACTTC. It codes for CASSYYVTGNEQYF.

The rearrangement uses TRBV9 and TRBJ1-4, with D unresolved. Germline assignment: CDR1 SGDLS and CDR2 YYNGEE. This CDR3 is 14 amino acids long. V lost 4 bases and J 6 bases, leaving 13 bases between the germline ends. The chain's CDR3 is CASSKLAGDEKLFF. Here the CDR3 DNA reads TGTGCCAGCAGCAAATTGGCAGGAGATGAAAAACTGTTTTTT.

Only a few counts were recorded for this clonotype. This CDR3 reads CASSPIAPRETNTGELFF. The CDR3 nucleotides are TGTGCCAGCAGCCCGATAGCCCCGAGGGAGACGAACACCGGGGAGCTGTTTTTT. The rearrangement joins TRBV11-2 to TRBJ2-2; possible D gene TRBD2, 5 bases. Germline values: CDR1 SGHAT, CDR2 FQNNGV. There are 18 residues in the CDR3. V lost 5 bases and J lost 0, with 19 bases in between. Drawing the rest from reference TRBV11-2 and TRBJ2-2, the complete variable domain is EAGVAQSPRYKIIEKRQSVAFWCNPISGHATLYWYQQILGQGPKLLIQFQNNGVVDDSQLPKDRFSAERLKGVDSTLKIQPAKLEDSAVYLCASSPIAPRETNTGELFFGEGSRLTVL.

The table lists this clonotype with many counts. The CDR3 loop reads CSVKSDSYEQYF. The CDR3 DNA is TGCAGCGTTAAATCAGATTCCTACGAGCAGTACTTC. The chain has TRBV29-1 and TRBJ2-7; D gene ambiguous. Germline V lookup: CDR1 SQVTM, CDR2 ANQGSEA. CDR3 length equals 12 residues. V shed 5 bases and J shed 1 base, with 9 bases lying between them.

This clonotype was counted only a few times. The V gene is TRBV6-5, the J gene TRBJ2-1; D possibly corresponds to TRBD2 (7 bases). The length of the CDR3 is 18 residues. The V end was cut by 4 bases, the J end by 2 bases, with 21 bases between. Germline CDR1 and CDR2: MNHEY and SVGAGI. The CDR3 DNA follows: TGTGCCAGCAGTTGGTACCAAGGGGGGGAAGGTACCTACAATGAGCAGTTCTTC. It specifies CASSWYQGGEGTYNEQFF.

This clonotype was observed a few times. The chain is built from TRBV7-9 and TRBJ1-4; 10 bases fit TRBD1. This CDR3 spans 14 amino acids. Germline CDR1 and CDR2: SEHNR and FQNEAQ (reference sequence). The V and J ends lost 3 bases and 8 bases, in that order; junction bases with no gene match: 3. CDR3 amino acids: CASSLGTGEEKLFF. In nucleotides, the CDR3 is TGTGCCAGCAGCTTGGGGACAGGGGAGGAAAAACTGTTTTTT. Complete variable domain (other parts from reference TRBV7-9 and TRBJ1-4): DTGVSQNPRHKITKRGQNVTFRCDPISEHNRLYWYRQTLGQGPEFLTYFQNEAQLEKSRLLSDRFSAERPKGSFSTLEIQRTEQGDSAMYLCASSLGTGEEKLFFGSGTQLSVL.

This clonotype was detected a few times. The rearrangement links TRBV24-1 to TRBJ2-1; 7 bases are shared with TRBD1. Germline lookup yields CDR1 KGHDR and CDR2 SFDVKD. CDR3 size: 15 residues. V lost 3 bases, J lost 7 bases, and 8 bases stayed unmatched. CDR3 sequence (DNA): TGTGCCACCAGTGATCCCTCAGGGGGTGAGAATGAGCAGTTCTTC. Amino acid sequence: CATSDPSGGENEQFF.

This clonotype was counted between two and nine times. The gene calls are TRBV7-2 and TRBJ1-1, with 7 bases lining up with TRBD1. V lost 6 bases, J lost 5 bases, and 6 bases stayed unmatched. From germline, CDR1 is SGHTA and CDR2 FQGNSA. The CDR3 extends over 13 amino acids. CDR3 amino acids: CASRSDRVTEAFF. CDR3 DNA sequence: TGTGCCAGCAGATCTGACAGGGTTACTGAAGCTTTCTTT.

As concerns this clonotype: The germline gene is not matched at one end of the junction; a read error may be the cause. The CDR3 sequence is CCAGLAGGRTQETQYF. The CDR3 nucleotides are TGCTGTGCTGGGCTAGCGGGGGGGCGGACCCAAGAGACCCAGTACTTC. The chain uses TRBV20-1 and TRBJ2-5; 12 bases match TRBD2. Looked up from germline, CDR1 is DFQATT and CDR2 is SNEGSKA (reference sequence). There are 16 residues in the CDR3.

The rearrangement joins TRBV28 to TRBJ2-7, with 8 bases fitting TRBD1. Germline-derived CDR1 and CDR2 are MDHEN and SYDVKM. This CDR3 comprises 16 residues. Trimming at V came to 5 bases and at J to 7 bases, leaving 16 bases not matched to a gene. DNA for the CDR3: TGTGCCAGCAGTACCCGACAGGGGATCGGTCTTCGGGAGCAGTACGTC. The encoded protein is CASSTRQGIGLREQYV.

This sequence joins TRBV3-1 and TRBJ2-2; D may be TRBD2 (5 bases). CDR1 LGHDT and CDR2 YNNKEL come from the germline V gene (reference sequence). The CDR3 extends over 12 amino acids. Trimming stripped 4 bases from V and 8 bases from J, with 8 bases between. The CDR3 DNA is TGTGCCAGCAGCCGACGGGAAGGGGAGCTGTTTTTT. Protein: CASSRREGELFF. Supplemented by reference TRBV3-1 and TRBJ2-2, the full variable domain reads DTAVSQTPKYLVTQMGNDKSIKCEQNLGHDTMYWYKQDSKKFLKIMFSYNNKELIINETVPNRFSPKSPDKAHLNLHINSLELGDSAVYFCASSRREGELFFGEGSRLTVL.

This clonotype was counted a few times. The J gene is TRBJ2-3, the V gene TRBV6-4; TRBD1 agrees at 8 bases. Trimming at V came to 0 bases and at J to 4 bases, leaving 0 bases not matched to a gene. Germline V lookup: CDR1 MRHNA, CDR2 SNTAGT. The CDR3 length is 14 residues. CDR3 amino acids: CASSDSQGADTQYF. Written as DNA, the CDR3 is TGTGCCAGCAGTGACTCACAGGGGGCAGATACGCAGTATTTT.